The entry below gives a single T cell receptor beta chain sequence along with its context. Its antigen is still unknown. The data originate from a study of CD8+CD57+ T cells in acquired aplastic anemia. Study details: Yields of DNA that came from sorted CD4+ and CD8+ cells averaged about 3.4 ug. Whole-study findings and limits: Comparison of patients with controls identified 25 to 30 shared CD8+ CDR3 sequences. Patients and controls were not found to differ significantly in CD8+ Simpson's diversity.

Germline values: CDR1 LNHDA, CDR2 SQIVND (reference sequence). V lost 3 bases and J lost 4, with 12 bases in between. The CDR3 length is 14 residues. Genomic DNA served as template for TCR beta VDJ and CDR3 profiling. TCRdb redid the calling of the reads with MiXCR, one entry per CDR3 protein. This sample has 180,000 or so distinct CDR3 sequences, with nearly 65% found just once. Sequencing was done on patients that had shown CD8+CD57+ cell expansion by flow cytometry. The patients, all of them, had severe acquired aplastic anemia. The chain couples TRBV19 to TRBJ1-2; no firm D call. The TCR comes from a human donor with aplastic anemia. Sample: sorted CD4+, CD8+, or CD8+CD57+ T cells (not recorded which) from PBMCs. The CDR3 bases are TGTGCCAGTAGTATGGCTGAGGGCCCCTATGGCTACACCTTC. The encoded protein is CASSMAEGPYGYTF. Complete variable domain (other parts from reference TRBV19 and TRBJ1-2): DGGITQSPKYLFRKEGQNVTLSCEQNLNHDAMYWYRQDPGQGLRLIYYSQIVNDFQKGDIAEGYSVSREKKESFPLTVTSAQKNPTAFYLCASSMAEGPYGYTFGSGTRLTVV.